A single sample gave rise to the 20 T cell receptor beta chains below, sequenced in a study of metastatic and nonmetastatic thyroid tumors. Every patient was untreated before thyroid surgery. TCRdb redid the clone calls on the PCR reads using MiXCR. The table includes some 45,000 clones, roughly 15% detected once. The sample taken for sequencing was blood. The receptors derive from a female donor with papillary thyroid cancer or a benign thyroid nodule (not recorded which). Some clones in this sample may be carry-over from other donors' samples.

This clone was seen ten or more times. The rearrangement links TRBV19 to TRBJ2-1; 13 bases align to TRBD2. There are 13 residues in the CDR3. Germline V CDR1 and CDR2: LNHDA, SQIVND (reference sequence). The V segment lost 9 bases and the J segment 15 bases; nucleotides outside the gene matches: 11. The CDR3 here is CASGTSGNGEGFF. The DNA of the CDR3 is TGTGCCAGCGGGACTAGCGGGAACGGGGAGGGGTTCTTC.

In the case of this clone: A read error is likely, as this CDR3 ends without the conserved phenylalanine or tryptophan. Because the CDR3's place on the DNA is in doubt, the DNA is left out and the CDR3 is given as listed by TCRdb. CDR3 amino acids: CASSLLGATRDTHNV. The chain joins TRBV27 to TRBJ2-3; whether TRBD1, the table's D call, matches the DNA was not checked. CDR1 and CDR2 from the germline V gene are MNHEY and SMNVEV (reference sequence). The CDR3 region is 15 residues in length, termini included.

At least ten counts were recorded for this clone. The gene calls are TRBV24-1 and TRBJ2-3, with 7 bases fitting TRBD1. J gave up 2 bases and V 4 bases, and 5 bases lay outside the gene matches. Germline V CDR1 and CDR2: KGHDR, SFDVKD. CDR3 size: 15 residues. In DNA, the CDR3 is TGTGCCACCAGTGACCCCGGACAGGACACAGATACGCAGTATTTT. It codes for CATSDPGQDTDTQYF.

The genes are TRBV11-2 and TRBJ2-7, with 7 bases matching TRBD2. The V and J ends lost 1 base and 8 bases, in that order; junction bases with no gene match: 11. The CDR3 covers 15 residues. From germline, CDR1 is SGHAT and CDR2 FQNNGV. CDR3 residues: CASSLGPGLVYKQYF. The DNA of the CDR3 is TGTGCCAGCAGCTTAGGTCCCGGACTAGTGTACAAGCAGTACTTC.

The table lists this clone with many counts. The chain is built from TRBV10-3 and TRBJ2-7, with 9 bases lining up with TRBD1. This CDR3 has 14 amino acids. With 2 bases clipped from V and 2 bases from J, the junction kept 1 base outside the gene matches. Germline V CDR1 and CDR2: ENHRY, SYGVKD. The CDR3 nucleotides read TGTGCCATCAGTGAGAGACAGGGGGCCTACGAGCAGTACTTC. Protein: CAISERQGAYEQYF.

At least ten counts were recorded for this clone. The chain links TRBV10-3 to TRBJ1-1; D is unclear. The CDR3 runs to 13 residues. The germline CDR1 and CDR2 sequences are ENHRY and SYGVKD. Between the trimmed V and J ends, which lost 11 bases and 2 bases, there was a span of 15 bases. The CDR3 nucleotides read TGTGCCCATACCGCAACAGCTAACACTGAAGCTTTCTTT. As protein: CAHTATANTEAFF.

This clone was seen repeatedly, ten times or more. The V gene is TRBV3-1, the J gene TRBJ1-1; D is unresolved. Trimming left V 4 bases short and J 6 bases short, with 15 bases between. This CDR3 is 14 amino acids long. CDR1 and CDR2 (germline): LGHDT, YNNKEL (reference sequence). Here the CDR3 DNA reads TGTGCCAGCAGCCCTACCGATCGGTACTCTGAAGCTTTCTTT. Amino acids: CASSPTDRYSEAFF.

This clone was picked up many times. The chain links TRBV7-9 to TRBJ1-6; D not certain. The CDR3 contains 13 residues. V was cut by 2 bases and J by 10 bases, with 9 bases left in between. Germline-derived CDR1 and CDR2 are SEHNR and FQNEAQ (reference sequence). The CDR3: CASSLNPGSPLHF. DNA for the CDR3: TGTGCCAGCAGCTTAAACCCGGGATCACCCCTCCACTTT.

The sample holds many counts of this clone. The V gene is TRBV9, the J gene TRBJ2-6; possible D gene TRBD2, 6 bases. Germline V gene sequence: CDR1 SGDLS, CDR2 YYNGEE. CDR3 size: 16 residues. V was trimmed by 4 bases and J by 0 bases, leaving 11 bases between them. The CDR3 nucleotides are TGTGCCAGCAGCCCCGGGACTTACTCTGGGGCCAACGTCCTGACTTTC. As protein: CASSPGTYSGANVLTF.

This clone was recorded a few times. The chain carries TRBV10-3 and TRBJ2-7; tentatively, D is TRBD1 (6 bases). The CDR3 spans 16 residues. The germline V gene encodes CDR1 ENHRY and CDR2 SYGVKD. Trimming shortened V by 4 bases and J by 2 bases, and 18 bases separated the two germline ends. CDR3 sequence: CAISGLSVRQAYEQYF. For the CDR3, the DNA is TGTGCCATCAGTGGACTCAGCGTGCGACAGGCCTACGAGCAGTACTTC.

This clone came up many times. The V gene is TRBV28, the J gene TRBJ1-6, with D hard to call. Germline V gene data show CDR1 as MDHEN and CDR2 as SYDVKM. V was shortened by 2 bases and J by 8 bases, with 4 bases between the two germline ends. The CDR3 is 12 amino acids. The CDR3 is CASSLEDSPLHF. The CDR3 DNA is TGTGCCAGCAGTTTAGAGGATTCACCCCTCCACTTT.

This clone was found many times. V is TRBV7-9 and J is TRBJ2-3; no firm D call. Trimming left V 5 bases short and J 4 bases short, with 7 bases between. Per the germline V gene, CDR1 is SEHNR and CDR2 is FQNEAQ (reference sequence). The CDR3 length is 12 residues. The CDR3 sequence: CASSQRSDTQYF. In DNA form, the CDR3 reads TGTGCCAGCAGCCAACGATCAGATACGCAGTATTTT.

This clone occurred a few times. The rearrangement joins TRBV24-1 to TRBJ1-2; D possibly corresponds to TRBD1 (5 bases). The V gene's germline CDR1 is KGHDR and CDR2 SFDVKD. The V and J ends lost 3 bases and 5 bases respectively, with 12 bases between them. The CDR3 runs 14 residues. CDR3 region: CATSDAGFAYGYTF. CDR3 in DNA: TGTGCCACCAGTGATGCAGGGTTCGCATATGGCTACACCTTC.

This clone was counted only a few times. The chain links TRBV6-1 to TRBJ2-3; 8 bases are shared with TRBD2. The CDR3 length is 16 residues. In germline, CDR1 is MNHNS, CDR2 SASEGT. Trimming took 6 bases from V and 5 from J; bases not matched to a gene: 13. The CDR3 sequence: CASSSTRGLGEDTQYF. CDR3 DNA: TGTGCCAGCAGCTCTACCAGGGGACTAGGAGAAGATACGCAGTATTTT.

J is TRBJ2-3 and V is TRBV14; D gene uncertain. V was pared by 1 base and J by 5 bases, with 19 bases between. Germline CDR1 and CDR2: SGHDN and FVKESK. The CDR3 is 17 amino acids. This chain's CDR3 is CASSQVSTSLVGDTQYF. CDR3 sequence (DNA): TGTGCCAGCAGCCAAGTCAGTACCTCCTTGGTAGGAGATACGCAGTATTTT.

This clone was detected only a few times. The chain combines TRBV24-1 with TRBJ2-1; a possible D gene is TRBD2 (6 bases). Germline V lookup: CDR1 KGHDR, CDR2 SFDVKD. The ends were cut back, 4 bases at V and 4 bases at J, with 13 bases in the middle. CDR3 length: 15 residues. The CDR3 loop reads CATSEDLGLYNEQFF. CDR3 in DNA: TGTGCCACCAGTGAGGACCTGGGACTTTACAATGAGCAGTTCTTC.

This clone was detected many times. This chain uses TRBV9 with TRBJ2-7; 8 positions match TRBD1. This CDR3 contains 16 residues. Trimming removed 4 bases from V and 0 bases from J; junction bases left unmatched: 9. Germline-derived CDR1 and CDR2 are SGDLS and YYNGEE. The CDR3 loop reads CASSPTLGQGSYEQYF. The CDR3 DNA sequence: TGTGCCAGCAGCCCGACCCTCGGACAGGGCTCCTACGAGCAGTACTTC.

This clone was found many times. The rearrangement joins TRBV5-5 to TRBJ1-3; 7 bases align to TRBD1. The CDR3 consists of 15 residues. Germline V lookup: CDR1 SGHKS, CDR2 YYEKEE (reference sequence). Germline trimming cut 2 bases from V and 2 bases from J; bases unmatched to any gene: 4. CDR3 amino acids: CASSFGTVAGNTIYF. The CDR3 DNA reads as TGTGCCAGCAGCTTCGGGACAGTAGCTGGAAACACCATATATTTT.

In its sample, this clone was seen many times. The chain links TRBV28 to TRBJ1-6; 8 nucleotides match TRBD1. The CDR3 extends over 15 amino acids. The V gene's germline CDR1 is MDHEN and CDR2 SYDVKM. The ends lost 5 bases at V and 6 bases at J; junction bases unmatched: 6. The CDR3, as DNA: TGTGCCAGCAGTCCCCCCGGACAGGGTAATTCACCCCTCCACTTT. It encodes CASSPPGQGNSPLHF. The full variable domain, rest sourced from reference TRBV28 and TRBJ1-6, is DVKVTQSSRYLVKRTGEKVFLECVQDMDHENMFWYRQDPGLGLRLIYFSYDVKMKEKGDIPEGYSVSREKKERFSLILESASTNQTSMYLCASSPPGQGNSPLHFGNGTRLTVT.

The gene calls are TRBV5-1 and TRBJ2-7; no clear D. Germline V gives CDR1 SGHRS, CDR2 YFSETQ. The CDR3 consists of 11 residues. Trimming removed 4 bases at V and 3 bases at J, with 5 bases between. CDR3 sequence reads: CASSADYEQYF. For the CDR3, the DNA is TGCGCCAGCAGCGCGGACTACGAGCAGTACTTC.